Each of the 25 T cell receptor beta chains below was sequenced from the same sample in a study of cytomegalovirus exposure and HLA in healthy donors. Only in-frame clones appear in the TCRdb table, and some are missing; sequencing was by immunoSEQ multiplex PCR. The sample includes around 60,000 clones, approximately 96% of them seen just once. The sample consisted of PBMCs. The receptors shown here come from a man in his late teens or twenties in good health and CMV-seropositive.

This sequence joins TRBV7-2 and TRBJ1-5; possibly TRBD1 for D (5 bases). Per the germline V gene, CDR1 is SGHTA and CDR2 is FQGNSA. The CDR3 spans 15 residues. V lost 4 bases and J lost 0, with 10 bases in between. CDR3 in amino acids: CASSWTHNSNQPQHF. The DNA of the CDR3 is TGTGCCAGCAGCTGGACACACAATAGCAATCAGCCCCAGCATTTT.

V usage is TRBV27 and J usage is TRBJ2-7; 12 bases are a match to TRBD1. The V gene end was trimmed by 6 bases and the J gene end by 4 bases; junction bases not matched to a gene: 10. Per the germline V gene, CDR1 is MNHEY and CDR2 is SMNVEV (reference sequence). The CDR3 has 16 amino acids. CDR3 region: CASRFGTGGDFYEQYF. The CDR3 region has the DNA TGTGCCAGCAGATTCGGGACAGGGGGCGATTTTTACGAGCAGTACTTC.

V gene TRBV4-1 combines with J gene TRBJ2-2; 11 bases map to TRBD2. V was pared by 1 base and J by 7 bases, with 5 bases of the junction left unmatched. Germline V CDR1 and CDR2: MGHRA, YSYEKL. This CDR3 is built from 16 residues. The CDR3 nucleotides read TGCGCCAGCAGCCAAGTACACACTAGCGGGGGCGGGGAGCTGTTTTTT. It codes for CASSQVHTSGGGELFF.

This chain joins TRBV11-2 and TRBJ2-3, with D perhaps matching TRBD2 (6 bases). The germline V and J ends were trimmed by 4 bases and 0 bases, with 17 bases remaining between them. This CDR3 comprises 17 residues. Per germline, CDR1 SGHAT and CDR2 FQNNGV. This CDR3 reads CASSSLVRGSSTDTQYF. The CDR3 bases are TGTGCCAGCAGCTCCCTAGTGCGGGGATCTAGCACAGATACGCAGTATTTT.

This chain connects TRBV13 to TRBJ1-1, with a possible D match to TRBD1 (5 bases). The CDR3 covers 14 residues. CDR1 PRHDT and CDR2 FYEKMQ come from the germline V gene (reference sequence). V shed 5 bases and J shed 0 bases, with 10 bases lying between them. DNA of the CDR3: TGTGCCAGCAGCCTCAGGGAAATGAACACTGAAGCTTTCTTT. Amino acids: CASSLREMNTEAFF.

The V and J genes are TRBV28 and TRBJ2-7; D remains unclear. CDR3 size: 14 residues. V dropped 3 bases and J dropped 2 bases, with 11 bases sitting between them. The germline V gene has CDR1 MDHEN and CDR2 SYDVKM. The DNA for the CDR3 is TGTGCCAGCAGTTTTTCGGTCAATGCCTACGAGCAGTACTTC. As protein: CASSFSVNAYEQYF.

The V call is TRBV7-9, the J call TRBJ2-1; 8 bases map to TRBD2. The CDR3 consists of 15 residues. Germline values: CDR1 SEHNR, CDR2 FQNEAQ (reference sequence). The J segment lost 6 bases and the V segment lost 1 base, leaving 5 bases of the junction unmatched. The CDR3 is CASSLVAGGSNEQFF. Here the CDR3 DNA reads TGTGCCAGCAGCTTAGTGGCGGGAGGATCCAATGAGCAGTTCTTC. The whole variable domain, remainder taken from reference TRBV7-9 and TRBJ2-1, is DTGVSQNPRHKITKRGQNVTFRCDPISEHNRLYWYRQTLGQGPEFLTYFQNEAQLEKSRLLSDRFSAERPKGSFSTLEIQRTEQGDSAMYLCASSLVAGGSNEQFFGPGTRLTVL.

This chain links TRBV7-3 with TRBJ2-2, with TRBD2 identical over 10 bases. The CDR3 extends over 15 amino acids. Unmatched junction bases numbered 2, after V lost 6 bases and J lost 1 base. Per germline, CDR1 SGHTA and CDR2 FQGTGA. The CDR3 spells CASRASGGNTGELFF. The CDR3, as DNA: TGTGCCAGCAGGGCTAGCGGGGGGAACACCGGGGAGCTGTTTTTT.

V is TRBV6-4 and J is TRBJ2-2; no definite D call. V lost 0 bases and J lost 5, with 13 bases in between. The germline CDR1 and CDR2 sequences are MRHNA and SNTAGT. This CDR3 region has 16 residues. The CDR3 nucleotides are TGTGCCAGCAGTGACTCGAGTTTCGGGTCTACCGGGGAGCTGTTTTTT. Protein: CASSDSSFGSTGELFF.

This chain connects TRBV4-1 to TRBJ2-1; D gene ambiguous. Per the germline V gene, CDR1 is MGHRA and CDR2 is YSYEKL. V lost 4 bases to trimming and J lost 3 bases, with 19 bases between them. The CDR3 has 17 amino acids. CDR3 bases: TGCGCCAGCAGCCCGAGGAACATGTTGACCGACTACAATGAGCAGTTCTTC. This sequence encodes CASSPRNMLTDYNEQFF.

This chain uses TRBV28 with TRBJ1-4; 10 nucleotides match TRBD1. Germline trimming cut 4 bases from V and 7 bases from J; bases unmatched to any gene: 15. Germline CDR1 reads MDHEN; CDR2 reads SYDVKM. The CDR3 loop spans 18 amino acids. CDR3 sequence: CASSYGTAGGTGVEKLFF. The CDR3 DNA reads TGTGCCAGCAGTTATGGGACAGCCGGTGGGACAGGGGTTGAAAAACTGTTTTTT.

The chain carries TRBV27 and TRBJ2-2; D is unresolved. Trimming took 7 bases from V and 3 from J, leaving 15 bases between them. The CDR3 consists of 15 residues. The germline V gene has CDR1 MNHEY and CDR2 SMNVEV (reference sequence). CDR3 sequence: CASTPTRMDTGELFF. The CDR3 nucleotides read TGTGCCAGCACTCCTACCCGCATGGACACCGGGGAGCTGTTTTTT.

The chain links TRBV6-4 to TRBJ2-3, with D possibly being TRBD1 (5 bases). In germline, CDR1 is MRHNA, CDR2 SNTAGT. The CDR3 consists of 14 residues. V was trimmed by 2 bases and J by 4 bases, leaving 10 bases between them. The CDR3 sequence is CASSDGREPDTQYF. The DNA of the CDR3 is TGTGCCAGCAGTGACGGCAGGGAACCAGATACGCAGTATTTT.

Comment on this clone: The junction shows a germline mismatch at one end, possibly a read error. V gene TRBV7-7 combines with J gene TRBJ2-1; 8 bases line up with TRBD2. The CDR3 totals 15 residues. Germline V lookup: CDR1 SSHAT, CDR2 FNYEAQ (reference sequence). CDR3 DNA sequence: TGTGCTAGCAGCTTGAGAGCGGGAGACTACAATGAGCAGTTCTTC. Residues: CASSLRAGDYNEQFF.

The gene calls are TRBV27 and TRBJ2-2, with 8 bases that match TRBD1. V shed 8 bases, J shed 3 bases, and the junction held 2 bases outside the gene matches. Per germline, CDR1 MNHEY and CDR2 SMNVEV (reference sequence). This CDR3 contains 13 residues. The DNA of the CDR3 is TGTGCCAGCGCCAGGGGGCACACCGGGGAGCTGTTTTTT. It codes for CASARGHTGELFF.

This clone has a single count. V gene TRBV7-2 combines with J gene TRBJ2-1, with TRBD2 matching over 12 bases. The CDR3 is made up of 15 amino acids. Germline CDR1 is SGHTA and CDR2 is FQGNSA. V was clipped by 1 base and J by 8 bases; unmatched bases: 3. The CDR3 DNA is TGTGCCAGCAGCTTAGGTCTAGCGGGAGGGGATGAGCAGTTCTTC. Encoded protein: CASSLGLAGGDEQFF.

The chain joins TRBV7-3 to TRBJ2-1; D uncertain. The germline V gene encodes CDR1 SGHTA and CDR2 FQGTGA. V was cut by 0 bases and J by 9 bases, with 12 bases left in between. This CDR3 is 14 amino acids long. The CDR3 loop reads CASSLTHLASEQFF. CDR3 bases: TGTGCCAGCAGCTTAACCCATCTCGCCAGTGAGCAGTTCTTC.

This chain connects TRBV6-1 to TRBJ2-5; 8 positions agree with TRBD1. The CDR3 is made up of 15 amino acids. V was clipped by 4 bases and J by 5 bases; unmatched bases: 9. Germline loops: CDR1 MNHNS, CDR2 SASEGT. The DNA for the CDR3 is TGTGCCAGCAGTGGGACAGGGACCTGGACGGAGACCCAGTACTTC. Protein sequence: CASSGTGTWTETQYF.

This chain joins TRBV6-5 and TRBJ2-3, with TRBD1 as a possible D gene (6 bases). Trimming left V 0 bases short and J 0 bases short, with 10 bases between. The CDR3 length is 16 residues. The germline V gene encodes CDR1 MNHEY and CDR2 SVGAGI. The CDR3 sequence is CASSYSMTGSTDTQYF. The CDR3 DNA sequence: TGTGCCAGCAGTTACTCAATGACAGGTAGCACAGATACGCAGTATTTT.

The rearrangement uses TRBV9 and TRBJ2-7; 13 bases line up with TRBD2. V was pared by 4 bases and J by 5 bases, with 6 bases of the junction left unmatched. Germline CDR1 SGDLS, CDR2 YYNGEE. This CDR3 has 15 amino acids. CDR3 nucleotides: TGTGCCAGCAGCCCCCGGACTAGCGGGGGAAACGAGCAGTACTTC. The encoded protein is CASSPRTSGGNEQYF.

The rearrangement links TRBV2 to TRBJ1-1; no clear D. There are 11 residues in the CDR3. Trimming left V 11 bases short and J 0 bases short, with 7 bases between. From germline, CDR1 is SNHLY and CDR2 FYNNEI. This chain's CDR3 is CASRVNTEAFF. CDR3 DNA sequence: TGTGCCTCCCGGGTGAACACTGAAGCTTTCTTT.

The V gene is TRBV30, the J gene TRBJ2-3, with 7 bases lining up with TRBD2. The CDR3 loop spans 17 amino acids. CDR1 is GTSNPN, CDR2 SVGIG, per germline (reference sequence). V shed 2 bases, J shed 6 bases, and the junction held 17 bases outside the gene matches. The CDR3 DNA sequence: TGTGCCTGGAGTTGGGCCCTGGCTAGCGGTAGCGCGGATACGCAGTATTTT. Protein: CAWSWALASGSADTQYF.

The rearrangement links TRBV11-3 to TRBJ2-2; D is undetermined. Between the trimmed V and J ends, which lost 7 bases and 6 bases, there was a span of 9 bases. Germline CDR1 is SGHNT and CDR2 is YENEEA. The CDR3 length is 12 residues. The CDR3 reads CASTSDSGELFF. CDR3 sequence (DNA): TGTGCCAGCACCTCTGACTCCGGGGAGCTGTTTTTT.

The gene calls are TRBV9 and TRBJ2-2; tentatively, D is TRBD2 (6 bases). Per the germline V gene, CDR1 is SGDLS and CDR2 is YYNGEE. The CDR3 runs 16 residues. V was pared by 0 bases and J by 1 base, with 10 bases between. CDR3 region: CASSVAGGVNTGELFF. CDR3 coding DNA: TGTGCCAGCAGCGTAGCCGGCGGGGTGAACACCGGGGAGCTGTTTTTT.

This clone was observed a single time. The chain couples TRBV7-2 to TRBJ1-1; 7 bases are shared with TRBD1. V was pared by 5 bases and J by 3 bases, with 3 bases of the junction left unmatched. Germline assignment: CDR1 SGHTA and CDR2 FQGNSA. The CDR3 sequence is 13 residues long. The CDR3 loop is CASSAGTDTEAFF. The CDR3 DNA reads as TGTGCCAGCAGCGCAGGGACAGACACTGAAGCTTTCTTT. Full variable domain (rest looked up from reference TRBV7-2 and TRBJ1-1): GAGVSQSPSNKVTEKGKDVELRCDPISGHTALYWYRQSLGQGLEFLIYFQGNSAPDKSGLPSDRFSAERTGGSVSTLTIQRTQQEDSAVYLCASSAGTDTEAFFGQGTRLTVV.